The 5 T cell receptor beta chains below all came from one sample that was sequenced in a study of spatial heterogeneity in lung cancer. TCRdb itself ran the 5' RACE reads through MiXCR, one entry per CDR3 protein. There are tens of thousands of distinct CDR3 sequences in the sample; roughly 7.2% occur only once, and 29% lies in the top ten. Regarding time point: sample taken at primary tumor resection. Sequencing used PBMCs, obtained at surgery. Receptor source: a female donor with early-stage non-small cell lung cancer.

The chain employs TRBV5-1 and TRBJ1-6; 9 bases fit TRBD1. Germline loops: CDR1 SGHRS, CDR2 YFSETQ. The V segment lost 4 bases and the J segment 7 bases; nucleotides outside the gene matches: 6. CDR3 size: 15 residues. This CDR3 reads CASSPRDRANSPLHF. The CDR3 DNA reads TGCGCCAGCAGCCCCCGGGACAGGGCAAATTCACCCCTCCACTTT.

In this sample, this clonotype turned up a few times. This chain links TRBV7-6 with TRBJ2-6, with 9 nucleotides matching TRBD1. In germline, CDR1 is SGHVS, CDR2 FNYEAQ. J was trimmed by 4 bases and V by 5 bases; bases with no gene match: 6. The CDR3 spans 16 residues. The CDR3 region is CASSPGTGPGANVLTF. CDR3 sequence (DNA): TGTGCCAGCAGCCCCGGGACAGGGCCAGGGGCCAACGTCCTGACTTTC.

Many counts were recorded for this clonotype. V and J are TRBV9 and TRBJ1-1, with D uncertain. Trimming took off 0 bases at V and 10 bases at J, with 13 bases between the two ends. The CDR3 is 13 amino acids. CDR1 is SGDLS, CDR2 YYNGEE, per germline. The DNA of the CDR3 is TGTGCCAGCAGCGTAGCACCGGCTACACGAGCTTTCTTT. Protein sequence: CASSVAPATRAFF.

V is TRBV20-1 and J is TRBJ2-5; 9 nucleotides line up with TRBD1. With V trimmed by 6 bases and J by 4 bases, 6 bases remained unmatched. The CDR3 runs to 13 residues. From germline, CDR1 is DFQATT and CDR2 SNEGSKA (reference sequence). CDR3 residues: CSAETGGSETQYF. The CDR3 bases are TGCAGTGCCGAGACAGGGGGATCAGAGACCCAGTACTTC.

This clonotype was seen at least ten times. The chain links TRBV30 to TRBJ1-5; possibly TRBD1 for D (6 bases). This CDR3 spans 14 amino acids. V shed 5 bases and J shed 3 bases, with 14 bases lying between them. The V gene's germline CDR1 is GTSNPN and CDR2 SVGIG (reference sequence). Here the CDR3 DNA reads TGTGCCTGGGGTCAGGGGTATCCCAATCAGCCCCAGCATTTT. Amino acids: CAWGQGYPNQPQHF.